This TCR beta chain is from a study of shared clonotypes between healthy human individuals. Study context: The people who gave samples were a couple of women and a few men aged 18 to 49. The plates for each donor numbered three CD4 naive, three CD4 memory, two CD8 naive and one CD8 memory. Findings of the study overall: In a few donors, around 4.5% of naive CD4 clonotypes appeared in common. The donor pool, a small one, limited the genetic and exposure-history diversity represented.

Naive-designated CD8 cells lacked CD45RO, were positively enriched for CCR7, and omitted terminally differentiated effector memory CD45RA+ cells. Germline V gives CDR1 ENHRY, CDR2 SYGVKD. This CDR3 spans 16 amino acids. Trimming cost V 5 bases and J 1 base; bases outside gene matches: 6. On this clone: The antigen is undetermined.

Some clones are missing from TCRdb's copy, which holds only in-frame ones; the method was immunoSEQ multiplex PCR. The table has millions of clones, about 94% seen once. The sequence was obtained from a man in his late teens or twenties in good health. The sequencing input was naive CD8+ T cells sorted from blood. The rearrangement links TRBV10-3 to TRBJ2-2; 8 nucleotides agree with TRBD2. CDR3: CAISPGLAENTGELFF. The CDR3 bases are TGTGCCATCAGTCCTGGACTAGCCGAGAACACCGGGGAGCTGTTTTTT.